The 22 T cell receptor beta chains listed next were all sequenced from one sample in a study of cytomegalovirus exposure and HLA in healthy donors. Use of 60 Vbeta and 13 Jbeta primers characterized the PCR. The data were produced by immunoSEQ multiplex PCR, yet TCRdb's version contains in-frame clones alone and is incomplete. The sample has 150,000 to 200,000 clones, 75% to 85% seen once. The specimen sequenced was PBMCs. These receptors all come from a woman aged 45-65 years in good health and CMV-seronegative.

The chain uses TRBV19 and TRBJ2-3; perhaps TRBD2 as D (6 bases). The length of the CDR3 is 14 residues. The germline CDR1 and CDR2 sequences are LNHDA and SQIVND (reference sequence). The V end lost 6 bases, the J end lost 1 base, and 11 bases lay between the germline ends. In DNA form, the CDR3 reads TGTGCCAGTAGGTCGGAGGGACGCACAGATACGCAGTATTTT. This codes for CASRSEGRTDTQYF.

This clone was found a few times. The chain employs TRBV5-4 and TRBJ2-1; D may be TRBD1 (5 bases). Germline CDR1 is SGHNT and CDR2 is YYREEE (reference sequence). V was cut by 2 bases and J by 12 bases, with 15 bases left in between. This CDR3 has 13 amino acids. This chain's CDR3 is CASSFDQGIAQFF. The CDR3, as DNA: TGTGCCAGCAGCTTCGACCAGGGTATTGCGCAGTTCTTC.

This chain joins TRBV5-1 and TRBJ1-1; D gene unclear. The CDR3 length is 13 residues. Germline CDR1 SGHRS, CDR2 YFSETQ. Trimming shortened V by 2 bases and J by 5 bases, and 10 bases separated the two germline ends. The DNA for the CDR3 is TGCGCCAGCAGCTTTAAGGGAGGGACTGAAGCTTTCTTT. As protein: CASSFKGGTEAFF. Combining the CDR3 with reference TRBV5-1 and TRBJ1-1 gives the whole variable domain KAGVTQTPRYLIKTRGQQVTLSCSPISGHRSVSWYQQTPGQGLQFLFEYFSETQRNKGNFPGRFSGRQFSNSRSEMNVSTLELGDSALYLCASSFKGGTEAFFGQGTRLTVV.

A few counts support this clone. The chain joins TRBV13 to TRBJ2-2, with 10 bases matching TRBD1. V lost 11 bases, J lost 6 bases, and 9 bases stayed unmatched. This CDR3 is 14 amino acids long. CDR1 and CDR2 from the germline V gene are PRHDT and FYEKMQ (reference sequence). CDR3 in amino acids: CAQGGQGVPGELFF. The CDR3 nucleotides read TGTGCCCAGGGAGGACAGGGGGTTCCCGGGGAGCTGTTTTTT.

The chain employs TRBV10-3 and TRBJ1-2; no firm D call. Trimming shortened V by 0 bases and J by 8 bases, and 13 bases separated the two germline ends. Germline values: CDR1 ENHRY, CDR2 SYGVKD. This CDR3 is built from 14 residues. The CDR3 spells CAISESSGLEGYTF. CDR3 nucleotide sequence: TGTGCCATCAGTGAGTCGTCCGGTCTCGAGGGCTACACCTTC.

CDR3 sequence (DNA): TGTGCCAGCAGCTTACTAGACTACAATGAGCAGTTCTTC. It translates to CASSLLDYNEQFF. The rearrangement links TRBV13 to TRBJ2-1, with D unclear. The CDR3 loop spans 13 amino acids. Germline CDR1 reads PRHDT; CDR2 reads FYEKMQ (reference sequence). The V gene lost 2 bases and the J gene lost 3 bases, with 5 bases spanning the gap.

The chain combines TRBV29-1 with TRBJ2-7, with TRBD2 matching 10 bases. CDR3 length: 12 amino acids. CDR1 is SQVTM, CDR2 ANQGSEA, per germline. The V gene end was trimmed by 6 bases and the J gene end by 2 bases; junction bases not matched to a gene: 1. Here the CDR3 reads CSVLAGAYEQYF. CDR3 sequence (DNA): TGCAGCGTGCTAGCGGGAGCCTACGAGCAGTACTTC.

This clone showed up just a few times. The rearrangement links TRBV5-1 to TRBJ2-5; tentative D call: TRBD1 (5 bases). The CDR3 spans 15 residues. Germline CDR1 and CDR2: SGHRS and YFSETQ. Trimming removed 4 bases from V and 3 bases from J, with 16 bases in between. CDR3: CASSLSPGPEETQYF. Here the CDR3 DNA reads TGCGCCAGCAGCCTAAGTCCAGGGCCGGAAGAGACCCAGTACTTC. Using reference TRBV5-1 and TRBJ2-5 for the parts outside the CDR3, the full variable domain is KAGVTQTPRYLIKTRGQQVTLSCSPISGHRSVSWYQQTPGQGLQFLFEYFSETQRNKGNFPGRFSGRQFSNSRSEMNVSTLELGDSALYLCASSLSPGPEETQYFGPGTRLLVL.

This clone was recorded once. V and J are TRBV29-1 and TRBJ1-4; TRBD1 aligns across 7 bases. CDR3 length: 12 residues. The J segment lost 4 bases and the V segment lost 8 bases, leaving 4 bases of the junction unmatched. Germline CDR1 is SQVTM and CDR2 is ANQGSEA. CDR3 in DNA: TGCAGCACCAGGGGGGATAATGAAAAACTGTTTTTT. Amino acids: CSTRGDNEKLFF.

The chain links TRBV28 to TRBJ1-3, with a possible D match to TRBD1 (5 bases). In germline, CDR1 is MDHEN, CDR2 SYDVKM. V was pared by 6 bases and J by 7 bases, with 19 bases between. The CDR3 is made up of 15 amino acids. The CDR3 DNA follows: TGTGCCAGCAGCAAGACAGTTACTCTGGATAACACCATATATTTT. Its translation is CASSKTVTLDNTIYF.

This clone was observed a few times. V usage is TRBV7-9 and J usage is TRBJ2-3; TRBD2 matches at 8 bases. CDR1 is SEHNR, CDR2 FQNEAQ, per germline (reference sequence). The CDR3 spans 17 residues. V was clipped by 2 bases and J by 2 bases; unmatched bases: 9. The CDR3 here is CASSLKVLAVNTDTQYF. The CDR3, as DNA: TGTGCCAGCAGCTTAAAAGTACTAGCGGTTAACACAGATACGCAGTATTTT.

This clone was picked up a small number of times. The CDR3 region is CASSLGFAGGPDRNEQFF. Written as DNA, the CDR3 is TGTGCCAGCAGTTTAGGGTTCGCGGGAGGACCGGATCGCAATGAGCAGTTCTTC. J is TRBJ2-1 and V is TRBV28; 8 nucleotides match TRBD2. V was pared by 2 bases and J by 6 bases, with 15 bases of the junction left unmatched. The CDR3 is 18 amino acids. Germline V CDR1 and CDR2: MDHEN, SYDVKM. The whole variable domain, filled in from reference TRBV28 and TRBJ2-1, reads DVKVTQSSRYLVKRTGEKVFLECVQDMDHENMFWYRQDPGLGLRLIYFSYDVKMKEKGDIPEGYSVSREKKERFSLILESASTNQTSMYLCASSLGFAGGPDRNEQFFGPGTRLTVL.

The CDR3 sequence: CASSLNGEKLFF. In DNA form, the CDR3 reads TGTGCCAGCAGCTTAAACGGTGAAAAACTGTTTTTT. The gene calls are TRBV7-2 and TRBJ1-4; the D is unclear. The CDR3 totals 12 residues. Germline V lookup: CDR1 SGHTA, CDR2 FQGNSA. V was cut by 2 bases and J by 7 bases, with 5 bases left in between.

This clone appeared a single time. This rearrangement joins TRBV27 to TRBJ1-5; D gene unclear. The CDR3 sequence is 14 residues long. The germline CDR1 and CDR2 sequences are MNHEY and SMNVEV (reference sequence). V was trimmed by 2 bases and J by 2 bases, leaving 7 bases between them. The CDR3 nucleotides are TGTGCCAGCAGTTTAATGGCAGGCAATCAGCCCCAGCATTTT. Its translation: CASSLMAGNQPQHF.

This chain joins TRBV6-5 and TRBJ1-1, with a weak D call TRBD1 (6 bases). The CDR3 has 14 amino acids. V was cut by 6 bases and J by 2 bases, with 13 bases left in between. Germline V gives CDR1 MNHEY, CDR2 SVGAGI. The CDR3 here is CASSTQGGNTEAFF. The CDR3 DNA follows: TGTGCCAGCAGCACTCAAGGGGGAAACACTGAAGCTTTCTTT.

The rearrangement joins TRBV18 to TRBJ1-1; 8 nucleotides match TRBD1. CDR1 is KGHSH, CDR2 LQKENI, per germline. This CDR3 comprises 19 residues. V lost 1 base and J lost 0; bases outside the gene matches: 13. The CDR3 sequence is CASSPRYSPRTGMNTEAFF. For the CDR3, the DNA is TGTGCCAGCTCACCACGTTATAGCCCTCGGACAGGGATGAACACTGAAGCTTTCTTT.

This chain connects TRBV5-1 to TRBJ2-1; perhaps TRBD2 as D (6 bases). V was cut by 7 bases and J by 6 bases, with 17 bases left in between. The CDR3 loop spans 14 amino acids. Germline CDR1 reads SGHRS; CDR2 reads YFSETQ. In nucleotides, the CDR3 is TGCGCCAGCGCCCCCGTGGGAGCGGGCAATGAGCAGTTCTTC. This gives the protein CASAPVGAGNEQFF.

This rearrangement joins TRBV19 to TRBJ1-2, with no clear D. V was trimmed by 1 base and J by 4 bases, leaving 10 bases between them. The CDR3 runs 14 residues. Per the germline V gene, CDR1 is LNHDA and CDR2 is SQIVND (reference sequence). As DNA, the CDR3 is TGTGCCAGTAGTATAGGGCAGGCCGCCTATGGCTACACCTTC. It specifies CASSIGQAAYGYTF.

V is TRBV19 and J is TRBJ2-3; D unclear. The CDR3 is made up of 13 amino acids. Trimming took 3 bases from V and 6 from J, leaving 10 bases between them. Germline V lookup: CDR1 LNHDA, CDR2 SQIVND (reference sequence). CDR3 loop: CASSIPPRDTQYF. CDR3 nucleotide sequence: TGTGCCAGTAGTATCCCTCCCCGGGATACGCAGTATTTT.

The J gene is TRBJ1-1, the V gene TRBV28; the match to TRBD1 covers 8 bases. This CDR3 is built from 14 residues. Germline CDR1 MDHEN, CDR2 SYDVKM. V lost 5 bases and J lost 5; bases outside the gene matches: 7. CDR3 protein: CASSRPGGATEAFF. CDR3 DNA: TGTGCCAGCAGTCGCCCAGGGGGCGCGACTGAAGCTTTCTTT.

V usage is TRBV2 and J usage is TRBJ1-5, with D unresolved. The CDR3 loop spans 12 amino acids. The V end was cut by 5 bases, the J end by 8 bases, with 10 bases between. Germline V gives CDR1 SNHLY, CDR2 FYNNEI. The CDR3 nucleotides read TGTGCCAGCAGTTGGTACTCGGAGCCCCAGCATTTT. It encodes CASSWYSEPQHF.

The rearrangement joins TRBV7-8 to TRBJ2-5, with D hard to call. The CDR3 loop spans 15 amino acids. Deletions cut 1 base from V and 4 bases from J, with 13 bases between. CDR1 SGHVS and CDR2 FQNEAQ come from the germline V gene. CDR3 residues: CASSLVRSGLETQYF. CDR3 sequence (DNA): TGTGCCAGCAGCTTAGTTCGGTCGGGTTTAGAGACCCAGTACTTC.